This T cell receptor beta chain was profiled in a study of CD8+ T cells in alopecia areata. Extraction of RNA preceded its reverse transcription into cDNA, which served as the sequencing template. Clones were read by immunoSEQ multiplex PCR, and TCRdb kept only the in-frame ones, dropping some. The sample consists of 130,000 or so clones, roughly 86% of them appearing once. CDR3 length: 14 residues. The V gene lost 5 bases and the J gene lost 6 bases, with 17 bases spanning the gap. Germline V CDR1 and CDR2: SGHAT, FQNNGV. Treatment specified: oral pan-JAK inhibitor, 5-10 mg twice daily. This TCR was recovered from a human donor with alopecia areata. This specimen was CD8+ T cells sorted from blood, taken at week 4, from a patient treated with tofacitinib. The V call is TRBV11-2, the J call TRBJ2-7; D is perhaps TRBD1 (6 bases). CDR3 sequence reads: CASSGTGWESEQYF. The CDR3 nucleotides are TGTGCCAGCAGCGGTACAGGGTGGGAGAGCGAGCAGTACTTC.